The 27 T cell receptor beta chains in this list originate from one sample, sequenced in a study of cytomegalovirus exposure and HLA in healthy donors. Vbeta (60) and Jbeta (13) primers were used in the PCR. Clones were read by immunoSEQ multiplex PCR, and TCRdb kept only the in-frame ones, dropping some. This sample carries approximately 100,000 clones, around 80% of them seen once, and the ten largest clones take approximately 3%. What was sequenced was PBMCs. The origin of the receptors is a woman in her thirties or forties in good health and CMV-seronegative.

This clone came up a few times. The chain combines TRBV7-8 with TRBJ1-3; no firm D call. The germline gives CDR1 SGHVS, CDR2 FQNEAQ. V lost 4 bases and J lost 3, with 4 bases in between. This CDR3 has 12 amino acids. CDR3 nucleotide sequence: TGTGCCAGCAGCTGGAGTGGAAACACCATATATTTT. This encodes CASSWSGNTIYF.

This clone occurred once. The rearrangement uses TRBV6-4 and TRBJ2-1; 8 bases line up with TRBD2. This CDR3 has 16 amino acids. CDR1 and CDR2 (germline): MRHNA, SNTAGT. The V gene end was trimmed by 3 bases and the J gene end by 6 bases; junction bases not matched to a gene: 10. CDR3 in amino acids: CASSDSSGSGRNEQFF. The CDR3 DNA reads as TGTGCCAGCAGTGATTCCAGCGGGAGTGGGCGCAATGAGCAGTTCTTC.

J is TRBJ2-1 and V is TRBV21-1; the D segment call TRBD2 is taken from the table without a DNA check. TRBV21-1 is a pseudogene. The CDR3 consists of 16 residues. Here the CDR3 DNA reads TGTGCCAGCAGCAAGATAGGGCGGGGACGAGAGAATGAGCAGTTCTTC. It is translated as CASSKIGRGRENEQFF.

The V and J genes are TRBV2 and TRBJ1-2; D is perhaps TRBD1 (6 bases). The CDR3 runs to 15 residues. Deletions cut 5 bases from V and 6 bases from J, with 19 bases between. Germline assignment: CDR1 SNHLY and CDR2 FYNNEI. The CDR3 reads CASSPRRVTGHGYTF. The CDR3 nucleotides read TGTGCCAGCAGTCCCCGCAGGGTTACAGGGCATGGCTACACCTTC.

This chain connects TRBV6-1 to TRBJ2-5; a possible D gene is TRBD2 (5 bases). The CDR3 sequence is 14 residues long. Trimming removed 10 bases at V and 2 bases at J, with 17 bases between. Germline V gene sequence: CDR1 MNHNS, CDR2 SASEGT. The CDR3 loop reads CATKREPSQETQYF. CDR3 nucleotides: TGTGCCACCAAGAGGGAGCCCTCTCAAGAGACCCAGTACTTC.

V gene TRBV2 combines with J gene TRBJ2-5; 8 nucleotides match TRBD2. The J call may be wrong; the DNA end is better matched by TRBJ2-7. The CDR3 consists of 15 residues. The germline V gene encodes CDR1 SNHLY and CDR2 FYNNEI. This CDR3 reads CASSETSASSYEQYF. In DNA, the CDR3 is TGTGCCAGCAGCGAGACTAGCGCGAGCTCCTACGAGCAGTACTTC.

The gene calls are TRBV6-5 and TRBJ1-3, with D unclear. The germline V and J ends were trimmed by 7 bases and 0 bases, with 10 bases remaining between them. Germline CDR1 is MNHEY and CDR2 is SVGAGI. The CDR3 runs 14 residues. CDR3 DNA: TGTGCCAGCAATAAAGGGAGCTCTGGAAACACCATATATTTT. It yields the protein CASNKGSSGNTIYF.

The V gene is TRBV19, the J gene TRBJ2-7; TRBD1 agrees at 7 bases. Germline CDR1 reads LNHDA; CDR2 reads SQIVND (reference sequence). The V segment lost 5 bases and the J segment 0 bases; nucleotides outside the gene matches: 13. The CDR3 length is 17 residues. In DNA form, the CDR3 reads TGTGCCAGTAGTTCAATCAGGACTGGACAGGCCTCCTACGAGCAGTACTTC. It yields the protein CASSSIRTGQASYEQYF.

The rearrangement joins TRBV19 to TRBJ1-5, with D unresolved. V was cut by 7 bases and J by 2 bases, with 6 bases left in between. CDR1 and CDR2 from the germline V gene are LNHDA and SQIVND (reference sequence). This CDR3 has 12 amino acids. The CDR3 DNA is TGTGCCAGTAAAGGAGGCAATCAGCCCCAGCATTTT. Its translation: CASKGGNQPQHF.

The chain has TRBV7-8 and TRBJ2-1; no definite D call. The germline V gene encodes CDR1 SGHVS and CDR2 FQNEAQ. This CDR3 has 13 amino acids. The germline V and J ends were trimmed by 5 bases and 8 bases, with 13 bases remaining between them. CDR3 coding DNA: TGTGCCAGCAGCCCCCGGTCGAGCCATGAGCAGTTCTTC. Protein: CASSPRSSHEQFF.

The chain combines TRBV7-7 with TRBJ2-7, with D possibly TRBD1 on 6 matching bases. Looked up from germline, CDR1 is SSHAT and CDR2 is FNYEAQ (reference sequence). The CDR3 is 14 residues long. With 0 bases removed from V and 2 bases from J, the gap between germline ends came to 8 bases. CDR3 amino acids: CASSLAQGPYEQYF. CDR3 DNA: TGTGCCAGCAGCTTAGCGCAGGGGCCCTACGAGCAGTACTTC.

The chain recombines TRBV28 with TRBJ2-5; D unclear. The J call may be faulty, since TRBJ2-7 better matches the DNA end. The CDR3 runs to 14 residues. CDR1 MDHEN and CDR2 SYDVKM come from the germline V gene. CDR3 residues: CASSSPSLHYEQYF. CDR3 bases: TGTGCCAGCAGTTCCCCCAGTCTCCACTACGAGCAGTACTTC.

This chain's CDR3 is CASSPLAGVPGNTIYF. CDR3 DNA sequence: TGTGCCAGCTCACCACTTGCGGGGGTACCTGGAAACACCATATATTTT. The V call is TRBV18, the J call TRBJ1-3; D might be TRBD1 (5 bases). The CDR3 runs 16 residues. Germline values: CDR1 KGHSH, CDR2 LQKENI. V shed 1 base and J shed 2 bases, with 12 bases lying between them.

This rearrangement joins TRBV19 to TRBJ2-1; 8 bases fit TRBD2. This CDR3 spans 14 amino acids. CDR1 LNHDA and CDR2 SQIVND come from the germline V gene (reference sequence). With 3 bases clipped from V and 8 bases from J, the junction kept 6 bases outside the gene matches. Here the CDR3 DNA reads TGTGCCAGTAGTATTGGCGGGAGGTACGATGAGCAGTTCTTC. Its translation: CASSIGGRYDEQFF.

The chain carries TRBV4-1 and TRBJ1-5; D gene unclear. This CDR3 is 14 amino acids long. V was trimmed by 4 bases and J by 7 bases, leaving 14 bases between them. Germline V gene data show CDR1 as MGHRA and CDR2 as YSYEKL. The CDR3 spells CASSLRQLSQPQHF. CDR3 nucleotide sequence: TGCGCCAGCAGCCTGCGACAACTGTCCCAGCCCCAGCATTTT.

This clone was found once. The chain has TRBV27 and TRBJ2-1; D is uncertain. V was clipped by 5 bases and J by 8 bases, with 13 bases between them. Germline V gene lookup returns CDR1 MNHEY and CDR2 SMNVEV (reference sequence). The CDR3 runs 13 residues. CDR3 nucleotide sequence: TGTGCCAGCAGTATAGTTTTAGCCGATGAGCAGTTCTTC. Encoded protein: CASSIVLADEQFF.

This clone was detected only a few times. The V call is TRBV30, the J call TRBJ1-2, with 7 bases lining up with TRBD1. This CDR3 is 13 amino acids long. J lost 3 bases, V lost 7 bases, and 8 bases had no gene match. Germline values: CDR1 GTSNPN, CDR2 SVGIG (reference sequence). The CDR3 nucleotides are TGTGCCTCGGACAGGCCGCATGACTATGGCTACACCTTC. This gives the protein CASDRPHDYGYTF. Based on the CDR3 plus reference TRBV30 and TRBJ1-2, the full variable domain is SQTIHQWPATLVQPVGSPLSLECTVEGTSNPNLYWYRQAAGRGLQLLFYSVGIGQISSEVPQNLSASRPQDRQFILSSKKLLLSDSGFYLCASDRPHDYGYTFGSGTRLTVV.

This chain uses TRBV28 with TRBJ2-7; D is possibly TRBD2 (5 bases). Germline V CDR1 and CDR2: MDHEN, SYDVKM. The CDR3 runs to 14 residues. V lost 6 bases, J lost 0 bases, and 12 bases lay in between. CDR3 amino acids: CASRGPGSSYEQYF. CDR3 DNA: TGTGCCAGCAGAGGACCGGGAAGCTCCTACGAGCAGTACTTC.

Of note for this clone: The same CDR3 is also encoded by other DNA sequences in this sample. This sequence joins TRBV7-9 and TRBJ1-1; 7 bases line up with TRBD1. The trim removed 4 bases at V and 2 bases at J, leaving 4 bases unmatched. This CDR3 is 14 amino acids long. CDR1 and CDR2 (germline): SEHNR, FQNEAQ (reference sequence). The CDR3 reads CASSSNRGNTEAFF. DNA for the CDR3: TGTGCCAGCAGCTCGAACAGGGGAAACACTGAAGCTTTCTTT.

CDR3 sequence: CASSSQLLAGSYNEQFF. The DNA of the CDR3 is TGTGCCAGCAGCTCCCAGCTACTAGCGGGGAGCTACAATGAGCAGTTCTTC. The J gene is TRBJ2-1, the V gene TRBV5-4, with 10 bases lining up with TRBD2. The trim removed 3 bases at V and 3 bases at J, leaving 9 bases unmatched. Germline CDR1 SGHNT, CDR2 YYREEE (reference sequence). CDR3 length: 17 amino acids.

This clone was seen once. The DNA for the CDR3 is TGCGCCAGCAGCTTGCTGGGACTAGCGGGAGGGGAGGAGCAGTTCTTC. It is translated as CASSLLGLAGGEEQFF. The V and J genes are TRBV5-1 and TRBJ2-1; 16 nucleotides line up with TRBD2. V lost 1 base, J lost 10 bases, and 5 bases stayed unmatched. This CDR3 has 16 residues. Germline V gives CDR1 SGHRS, CDR2 YFSETQ.

A remark on this clone: The identical CDR3 is also encoded by other nucleotide sequences in the sample. Here the CDR3 DNA reads TGTGCCAGCAGCCAGGGGACTAGCGGGGATACGCAGTATTTT. It is translated as CASSQGTSGDTQYF. The chain employs TRBV4-2 and TRBJ2-3; TRBD2 aligns across 12 bases. CDR1 LGHNA and CDR2 YNFKEQ come from the germline V gene. The V gene end was trimmed by 3 bases and the J gene end by 6 bases; junction bases not matched to a gene: 1. This CDR3 is 14 amino acids long.

The rearrangement joins TRBV4-2 to TRBJ1-2, with 7 bases identical to TRBD1. The CDR3 contains 13 residues. Germline CDR1 LGHNA, CDR2 YNFKEQ. The V and J ends lost 6 bases and 4 bases, in that order; junction bases with no gene match: 5. The CDR3 DNA follows: TGTGCCAGCAGGCAACAGGGGATCTATGGCTACACCTTC. It specifies CASRQQGIYGYTF.

The genes are TRBV5-1 and TRBJ2-1, with 9 bases lining up with TRBD2. Germline V gene sequence: CDR1 SGHRS, CDR2 YFSETQ. The CDR3 runs 19 residues. The junction had 14 bases not matched to a gene; V was cut back by 0 bases and J by 4 bases. CDR3 amino acids: CASSLAASGTNPPYNEQFF. The CDR3 DNA follows: TGCGCCAGCAGCTTGGCGGCTAGCGGGACAAACCCACCTTACAATGAGCAGTTCTTC.

This clone is a singleton in its sample. In DNA, the CDR3 is TGTGCCAGCAGCTCCGGTACTGAAGCTTTCTTT. Translation: CASSSGTEAFF. The chain has TRBV7-2 and TRBJ1-1; D unclear. Trimming took 4 bases from V and 5 from J, leaving 5 bases between them. The CDR3 runs to 11 residues. CDR1 and CDR2 from the germline V gene are SGHTA and FQGNSA.

The V gene is TRBV27, the J gene TRBJ2-7, with a possible D match to TRBD2 (5 bases). V lost 2 bases, J lost 0 bases, and 20 bases lay in between. The CDR3 runs to 18 residues. The germline gives CDR1 MNHEY, CDR2 SMNVEV (reference sequence). DNA for the CDR3: TGTGCCAGCAGTTTACGCTCTTCTTTCGGGATTACCTCCTACGAGCAGTACTTC. Amino acids: CASSLRSSFGITSYEQYF.

This clone is a singleton in its sample. The gene calls are TRBV29-1 and TRBJ1-1, with unresolved D. CDR1 and CDR2 (germline): SQVTM, ANQGSEA. The CDR3 sequence is 10 residues long. Deletions cut 4 bases from V and 5 bases from J, with 5 bases between. CDR3 in DNA: TGCAGCGTTGCGGGAACTGAAGCTTTCTTT. The encoded protein is CSVAGTEAFF.